This TCR beta chain derives from a study of T cells in Graves' hyperthyroidism and ophthalmopathy. In regard to this clonotype: Its antigen is not known.

Amplification of TCR beta CDR3 regions used RNA as the template. A set of HTBI primers served as the primers for a first-round RT-PCR of the TCR CDR3. MiXCR was run by TCRdb on the multiplex PCR reads, yielding one entry per CDR3 protein. The sample has around 340,000 distinct CDR3 sequences, 16% seen once. Study results and limitations: Prediction of ophthalmopathy progression came a median roughly 6.6 months pre-onset.

V was cut by 1 base and J by 8 bases, with 20 bases left in between. The CDR3 has 16 residues. Germline values: CDR1 MGHRA, CDR2 YSYEKL. The clonotype was recovered from a man aged 25 to 40 with Graves' hyperthyroidism. The gene calls are TRBV4-1 and TRBJ1-2; tentatively, D is TRBD1 (5 bases). Sequenced sample: blood. Here the CDR3 DNA reads TGCGCCAGCAGCCAAGTGATTGAGGGTCAGGGCTTGGGCTACACCTTC. Its protein is CASSQVIEGQGLGYTF.